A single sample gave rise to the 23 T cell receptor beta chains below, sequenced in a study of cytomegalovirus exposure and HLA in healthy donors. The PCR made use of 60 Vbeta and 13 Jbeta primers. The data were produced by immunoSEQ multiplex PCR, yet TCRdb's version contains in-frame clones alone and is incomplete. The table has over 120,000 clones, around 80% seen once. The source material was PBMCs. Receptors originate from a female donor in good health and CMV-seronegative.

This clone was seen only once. The CDR3 protein is CASGGQALREQFF. The CDR3 DNA reads as TGTGCGTCAGGGGGACAGGCTTTGCGTGAGCAGTTCTTC. This rearrangement joins TRBV28 to TRBJ2-1, with 8 positions matching TRBD1. This CDR3 spans 13 amino acids. The germline V gene has CDR1 MDHEN and CDR2 SYDVKM.

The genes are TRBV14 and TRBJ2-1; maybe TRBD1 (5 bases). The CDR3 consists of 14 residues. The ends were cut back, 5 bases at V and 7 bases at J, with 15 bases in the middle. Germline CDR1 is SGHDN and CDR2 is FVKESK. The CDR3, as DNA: TGTGCCAGCAGCTCACGACATAAGGGGAATGAGCAGTTCTTC. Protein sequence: CASSSRHKGNEQFF. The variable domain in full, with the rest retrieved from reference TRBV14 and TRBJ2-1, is EAGVTQFPSHSVIEKGQTVTLRCDPISGHDNLYWYRRVMGKEIKFLLHFVKESKQDESGMPNNRFLAERTGGTYSTLKVQPAELEDSGVYFCASSSRHKGNEQFFGPGTRLTVL.

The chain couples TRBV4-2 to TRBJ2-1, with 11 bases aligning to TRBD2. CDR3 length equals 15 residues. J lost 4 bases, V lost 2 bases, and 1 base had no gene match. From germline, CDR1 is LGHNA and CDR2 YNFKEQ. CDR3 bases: TGTGCCAGCAGCCAAATAGCGGGGGGGTACAATGAGCAGTTCTTC. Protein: CASSQIAGGYNEQFF.

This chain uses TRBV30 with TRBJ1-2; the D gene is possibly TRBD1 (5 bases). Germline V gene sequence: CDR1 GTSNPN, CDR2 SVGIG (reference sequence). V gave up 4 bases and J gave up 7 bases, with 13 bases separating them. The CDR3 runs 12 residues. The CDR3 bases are TGTGCCTGGACCAGGGAAACATTTGGCTACACCTTC. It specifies CAWTRETFGYTF.

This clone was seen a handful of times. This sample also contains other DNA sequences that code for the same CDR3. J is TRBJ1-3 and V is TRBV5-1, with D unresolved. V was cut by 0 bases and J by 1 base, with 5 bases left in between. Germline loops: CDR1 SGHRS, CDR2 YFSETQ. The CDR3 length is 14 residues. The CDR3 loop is CASSLAGSGNTIYF. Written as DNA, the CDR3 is TGCGCCAGCAGCTTGGCCGGGTCTGGAAACACCATATATTTT.

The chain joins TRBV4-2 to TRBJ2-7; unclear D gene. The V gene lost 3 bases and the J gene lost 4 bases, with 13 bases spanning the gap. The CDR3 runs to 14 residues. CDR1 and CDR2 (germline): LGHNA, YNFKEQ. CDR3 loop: CASSHSGTGYEQYF. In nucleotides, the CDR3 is TGTGCCAGCAGCCACTCGGGTACGGGTTACGAGCAGTACTTC.

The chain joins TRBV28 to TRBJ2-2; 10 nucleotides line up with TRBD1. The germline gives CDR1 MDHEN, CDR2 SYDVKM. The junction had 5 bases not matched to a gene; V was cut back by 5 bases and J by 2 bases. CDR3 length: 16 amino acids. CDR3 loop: CASSPRDRGNTGELFF. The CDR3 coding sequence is TGTGCCAGCAGTCCCCGGGACAGGGGTAACACCGGGGAGCTGTTTTTT.

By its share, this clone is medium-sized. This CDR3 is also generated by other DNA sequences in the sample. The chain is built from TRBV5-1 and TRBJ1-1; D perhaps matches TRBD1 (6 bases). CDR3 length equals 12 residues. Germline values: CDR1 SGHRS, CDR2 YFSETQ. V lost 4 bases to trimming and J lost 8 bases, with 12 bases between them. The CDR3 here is CASSPETGEAFF. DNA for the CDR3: TGCGCCAGCAGCCCAGAGACAGGAGAAGCTTTCTTT. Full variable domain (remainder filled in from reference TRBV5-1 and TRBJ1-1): KAGVTQTPRYLIKTRGQQVTLSCSPISGHRSVSWYQQTPGQGLQFLFEYFSETQRNKGNFPGRFSGRQFSNSRSEMNVSTLELGDSALYLCASSPETGEAFFGQGTRLTVV.

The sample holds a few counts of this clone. As DNA, the CDR3 is TGTGCCAGCAGCTTAGATTCCCGGGGGGCGAACACTGAAGCTTTCTTT. Amino acids: CASSLDSRGANTEAFF. The gene calls are TRBV7-2 and TRBJ1-1; TRBD1 is a possible D gene (6 bases). The CDR3 is 16 amino acids. From germline, CDR1 is SGHTA and CDR2 FQGNSA. Trimming removed 1 base from V and 1 base from J, with 13 bases in between.

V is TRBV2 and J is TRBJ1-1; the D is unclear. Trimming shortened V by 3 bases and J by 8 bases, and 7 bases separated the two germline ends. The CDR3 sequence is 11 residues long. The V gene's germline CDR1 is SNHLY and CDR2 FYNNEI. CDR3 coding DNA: TGTGCCAGCAGTGAGGTTCGGGAAGCTTTCTTT. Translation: CASSEVREAFF.

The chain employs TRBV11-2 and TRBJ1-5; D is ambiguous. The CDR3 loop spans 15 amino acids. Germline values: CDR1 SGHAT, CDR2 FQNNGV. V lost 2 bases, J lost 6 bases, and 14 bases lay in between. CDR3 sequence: CASSLFPGLGQPQHF. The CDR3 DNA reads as TGTGCCAGCAGCTTATTTCCGGGATTGGGTCAGCCCCAGCATTTT.

Here the CDR3 reads CASSLILGADLAKNIQYF. Here the CDR3 DNA reads TGTGCCAGCAGTTTAATCCTCGGAGCTGACCTAGCCAAAAACATTCAGTACTTC. The V and J genes are TRBV28 and TRBJ2-4; D is unresolved. V dropped 2 bases and J dropped 0 bases, with 17 bases sitting between them. Germline CDR1 reads MDHEN; CDR2 reads SYDVKM. The CDR3 covers 18 residues. Based on the CDR3 plus reference TRBV28 and TRBJ2-4, the full variable domain is DVKVTQSSRYLVKRTGEKVFLECVQDMDHENMFWYRQDPGLGLRLIYFSYDVKMKEKGDIPEGYSVSREKKERFSLILESASTNQTSMYLCASSLILGADLAKNIQYFGAGTRLSVL.

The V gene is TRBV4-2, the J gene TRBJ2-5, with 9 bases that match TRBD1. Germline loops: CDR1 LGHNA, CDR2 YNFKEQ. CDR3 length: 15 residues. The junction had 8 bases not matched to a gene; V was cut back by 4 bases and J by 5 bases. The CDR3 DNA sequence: TGTGCCAGCAGCCGGGACAGGGTTTTGGGCGAGACCCAGTACTTC. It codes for CASSRDRVLGETQYF.

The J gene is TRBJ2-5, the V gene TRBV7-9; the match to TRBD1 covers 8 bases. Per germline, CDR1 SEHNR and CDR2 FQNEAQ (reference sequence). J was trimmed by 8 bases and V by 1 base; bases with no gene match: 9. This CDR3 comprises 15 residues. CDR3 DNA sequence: TGTGCCAGCAGCTTAGAGGACAGGGTTGTCCTAACCCAGTACTTC. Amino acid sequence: CASSLEDRVVLTQYF. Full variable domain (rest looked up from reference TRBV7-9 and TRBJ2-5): DTGVSQNPRHKITKRGQNVTFRCDPISEHNRLYWYRQTLGQGPEFLTYFQNEAQLEKSRLLSDRFSAERPKGSFSTLEIQRTEQGDSAMYLCASSLEDRVVLTQYFGPGTRLLVL.

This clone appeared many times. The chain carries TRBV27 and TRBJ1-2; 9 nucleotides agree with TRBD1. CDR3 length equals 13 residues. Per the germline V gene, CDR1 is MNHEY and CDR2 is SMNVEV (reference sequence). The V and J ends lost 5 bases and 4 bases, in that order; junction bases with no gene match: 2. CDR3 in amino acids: CASSGTGPYGYTF. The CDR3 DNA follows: TGTGCCAGCAGTGGGACAGGGCCCTATGGCTACACCTTC.

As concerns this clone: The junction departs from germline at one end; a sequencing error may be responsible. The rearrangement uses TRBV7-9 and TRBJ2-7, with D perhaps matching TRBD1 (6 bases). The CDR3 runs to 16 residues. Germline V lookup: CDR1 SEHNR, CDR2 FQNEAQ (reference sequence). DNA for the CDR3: TGTTCCAGCAGCTTAAAACAGGGCCCGCTAGACTACGAGCAGTACTTC. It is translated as CSSSLKQGPLDYEQYF.

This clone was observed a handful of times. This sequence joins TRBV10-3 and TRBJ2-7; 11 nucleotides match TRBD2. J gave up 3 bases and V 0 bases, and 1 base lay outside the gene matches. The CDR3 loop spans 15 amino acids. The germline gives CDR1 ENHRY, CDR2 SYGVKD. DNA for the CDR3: TGTGCCATCAGTGAGTCAGGACTAGCGGGCTACGAGCAGTACTTC. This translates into CAISESGLAGYEQYF.

CDR3 DNA: TGTGCCAGCAGTGACTCGAATGGGGGGATTTATAATTCACCCCTCCACTTT. Translated, it gives CASSDSNGGIYNSPLHF. The chain uses TRBV6-4 and TRBJ1-6; perhaps TRBD1 as D (5 bases). Germline V CDR1 and CDR2: MRHNA, SNTAGT. This CDR3 comprises 17 residues. V lost 0 bases and J lost 4, with 13 bases in between.

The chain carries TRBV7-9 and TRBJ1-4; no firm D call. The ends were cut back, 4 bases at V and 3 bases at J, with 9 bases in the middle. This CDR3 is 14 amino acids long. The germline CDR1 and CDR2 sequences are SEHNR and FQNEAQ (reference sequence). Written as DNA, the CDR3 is TGTGCCAGCAGCTCCCTTAGCCCTAATGAAAAACTGTTTTTT. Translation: CASSSLSPNEKLFF.

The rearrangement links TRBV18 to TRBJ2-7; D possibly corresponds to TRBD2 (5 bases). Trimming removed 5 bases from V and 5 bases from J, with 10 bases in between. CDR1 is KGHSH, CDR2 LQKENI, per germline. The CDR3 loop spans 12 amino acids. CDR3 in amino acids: CASSELGHEQYF. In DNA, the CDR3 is TGTGCCAGCTCAGAACTAGGTCACGAGCAGTACTTC.

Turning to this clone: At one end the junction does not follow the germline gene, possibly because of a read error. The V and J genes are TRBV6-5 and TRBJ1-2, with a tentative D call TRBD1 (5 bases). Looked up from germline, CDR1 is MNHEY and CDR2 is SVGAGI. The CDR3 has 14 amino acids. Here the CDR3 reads CASSYGRGRGGYPF. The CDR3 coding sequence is TGTGCCAGCAGTTACGGGCGGGGGAGGGGCGGCTACCCCTTC.

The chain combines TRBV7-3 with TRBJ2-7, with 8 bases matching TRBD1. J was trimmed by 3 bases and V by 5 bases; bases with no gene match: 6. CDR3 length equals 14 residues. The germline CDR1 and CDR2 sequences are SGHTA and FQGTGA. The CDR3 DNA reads TGTGCCAGCAGCCCCGGGACAGGACTCTACGAGCAGTACTTC. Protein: CASSPGTGLYEQYF. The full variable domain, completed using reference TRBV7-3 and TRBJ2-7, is GAGVSQTPSNKVTEKGKYVELRCDPISGHTALYWYRQSLGQGPEFLIYFQGTGAADDSGLPNDRFFAVRPEGSVSTLKIQRTERGDSAVYLCASSPGTGLYEQYFGPGTRLTVT.

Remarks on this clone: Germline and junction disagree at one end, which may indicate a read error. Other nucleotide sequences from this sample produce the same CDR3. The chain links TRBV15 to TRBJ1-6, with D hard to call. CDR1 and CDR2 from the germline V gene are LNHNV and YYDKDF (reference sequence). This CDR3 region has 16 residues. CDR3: CATSRVSGRGNSPLHF. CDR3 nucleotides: TGTGCCACCAGCAGAGTGTCAGGCCGGGGTAATTCGCCCCTCCACTTT.